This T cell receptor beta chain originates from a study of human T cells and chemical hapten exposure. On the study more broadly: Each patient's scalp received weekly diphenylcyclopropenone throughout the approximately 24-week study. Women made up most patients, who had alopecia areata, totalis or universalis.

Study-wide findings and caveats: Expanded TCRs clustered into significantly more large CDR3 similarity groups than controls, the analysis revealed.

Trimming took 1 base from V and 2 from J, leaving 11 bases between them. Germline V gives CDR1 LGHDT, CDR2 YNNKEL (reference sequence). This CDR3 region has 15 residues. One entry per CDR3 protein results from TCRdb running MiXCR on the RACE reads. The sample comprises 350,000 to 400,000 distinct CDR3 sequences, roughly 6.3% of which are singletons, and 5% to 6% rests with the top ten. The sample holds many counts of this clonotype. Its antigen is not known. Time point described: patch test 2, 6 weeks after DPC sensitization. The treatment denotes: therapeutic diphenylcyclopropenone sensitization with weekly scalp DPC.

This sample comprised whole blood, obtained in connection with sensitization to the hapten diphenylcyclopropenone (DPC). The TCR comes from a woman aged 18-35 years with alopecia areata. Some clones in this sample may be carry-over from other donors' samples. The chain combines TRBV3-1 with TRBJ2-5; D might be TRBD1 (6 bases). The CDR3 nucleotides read TGTGCCAGCAGCCAAGGCTGGACAGCTCAAGAGACCCAGTACTTC. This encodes CASSQGWTAQETQYF.